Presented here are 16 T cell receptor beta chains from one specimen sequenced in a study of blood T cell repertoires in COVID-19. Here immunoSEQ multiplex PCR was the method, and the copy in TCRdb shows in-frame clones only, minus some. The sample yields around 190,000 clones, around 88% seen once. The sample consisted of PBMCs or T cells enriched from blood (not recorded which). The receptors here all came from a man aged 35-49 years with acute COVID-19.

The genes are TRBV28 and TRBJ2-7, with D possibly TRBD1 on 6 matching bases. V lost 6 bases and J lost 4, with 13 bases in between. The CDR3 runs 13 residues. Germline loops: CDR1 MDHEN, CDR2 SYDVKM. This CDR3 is CASRQGPVYEQYF. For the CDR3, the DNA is TGTGCCAGCAGACAGGGTCCCGTTTACGAGCAGTACTTC.

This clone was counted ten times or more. This chain's CDR3 is CASSRSEPNTEAFF. CDR3 sequence (DNA): TGTGCCAGCAGTAGGAGTGAGCCTAACACTGAAGCTTTCTTT. This chain connects TRBV28 to TRBJ1-1, with D uncertain. The CDR3 loop spans 14 amino acids. Germline-derived CDR1 and CDR2 are MDHEN and SYDVKM. Deletions cut 5 bases from V and 2 bases from J, with 12 bases between.

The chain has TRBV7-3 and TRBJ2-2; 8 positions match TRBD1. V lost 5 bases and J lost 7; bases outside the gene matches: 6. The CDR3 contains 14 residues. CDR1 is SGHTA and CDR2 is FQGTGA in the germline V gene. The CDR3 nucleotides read TGTGCCAGCAGCCCGTTGACAGGGGACGGGGAGCTGTTTTTT. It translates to CASSPLTGDGELFF.

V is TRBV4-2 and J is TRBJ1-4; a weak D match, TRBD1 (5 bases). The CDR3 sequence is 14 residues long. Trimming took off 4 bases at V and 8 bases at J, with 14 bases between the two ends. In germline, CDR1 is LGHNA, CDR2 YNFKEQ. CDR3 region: CASSPPGSGEKLFF. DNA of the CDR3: TGTGCCAGCAGCCCGCCAGGGTCAGGGGAAAAACTGTTTTTT.

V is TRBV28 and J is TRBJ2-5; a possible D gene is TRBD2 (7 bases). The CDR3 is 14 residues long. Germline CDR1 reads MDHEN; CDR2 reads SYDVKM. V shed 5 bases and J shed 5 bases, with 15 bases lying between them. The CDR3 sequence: CASSPAGAKETQYF. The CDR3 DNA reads TGTGCCAGCAGTCCCGCGGGGGCCAAGGAGACCCAGTACTTC.

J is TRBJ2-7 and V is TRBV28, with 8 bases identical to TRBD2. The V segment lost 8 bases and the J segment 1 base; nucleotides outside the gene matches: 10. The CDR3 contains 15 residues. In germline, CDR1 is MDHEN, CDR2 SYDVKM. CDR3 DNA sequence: TGTGCCAGCCTTGCCCCGGGACTAGGGTCCTACGAGCAGTACTTC. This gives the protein CASLAPGLGSYEQYF.

The CDR3 coding sequence is TGCGCCAGCAGAGTCGGGACAGGGAAGTTGACCCAGTACTTC. It is translated as CASRVGTGKLTQYF. The chain employs TRBV5-1 and TRBJ2-5, with 9 positions matching TRBD1. CDR3 size: 14 residues. V shed 5 bases and J 7 bases; nucleotides not matched to a gene: 9. The germline V gene has CDR1 SGHRS and CDR2 YFSETQ.

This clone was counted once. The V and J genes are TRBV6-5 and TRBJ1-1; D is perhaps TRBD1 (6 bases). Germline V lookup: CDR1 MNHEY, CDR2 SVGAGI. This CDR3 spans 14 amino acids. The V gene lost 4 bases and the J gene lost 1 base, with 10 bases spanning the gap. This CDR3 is CASSLLGGNTEAFF. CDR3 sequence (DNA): TGTGCCAGCAGTTTGCTAGGGGGGAACACTGAAGCTTTCTTT.

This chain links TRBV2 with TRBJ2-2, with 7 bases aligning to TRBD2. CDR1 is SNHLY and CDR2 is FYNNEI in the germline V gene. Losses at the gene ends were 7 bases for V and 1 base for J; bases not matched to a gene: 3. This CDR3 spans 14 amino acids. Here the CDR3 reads CASNQRGNTGELFF. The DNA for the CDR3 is TGTGCCAGCAACCAGCGGGGGAACACCGGGGAGCTGTTTTTT.

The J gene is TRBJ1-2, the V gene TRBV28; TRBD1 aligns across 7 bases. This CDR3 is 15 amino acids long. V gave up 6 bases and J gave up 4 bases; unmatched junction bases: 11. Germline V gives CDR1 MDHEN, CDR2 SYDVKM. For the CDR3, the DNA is TGTGCCAGCAGCGTTGCGAGGGGGCATAGCTATGGCTACACCTTC. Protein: CASSVARGHSYGYTF.

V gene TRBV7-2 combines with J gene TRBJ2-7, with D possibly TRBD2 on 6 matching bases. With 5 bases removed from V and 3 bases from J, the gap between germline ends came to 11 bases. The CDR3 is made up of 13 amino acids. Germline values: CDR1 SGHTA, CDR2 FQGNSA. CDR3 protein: CASSPSVLYEQYF. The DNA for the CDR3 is TGTGCCAGCAGCCCTAGCGTCCTCTACGAGCAGTACTTC. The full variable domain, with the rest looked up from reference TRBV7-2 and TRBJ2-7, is GAGVSQSPSNKVTEKGKDVELRCDPISGHTALYWYRQSLGQGLEFLIYFQGNSAPDKSGLPSDRFSAERTGGSVSTLTIQRTQQEDSAVYLCASSPSVLYEQYFGPGTRLTVT.

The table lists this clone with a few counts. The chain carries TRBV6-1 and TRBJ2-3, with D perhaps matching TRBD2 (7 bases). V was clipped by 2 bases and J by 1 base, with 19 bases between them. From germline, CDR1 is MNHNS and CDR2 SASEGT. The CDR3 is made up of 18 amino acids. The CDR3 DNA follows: TGTGCCAGCAGTGAAATCCCCCCCGGGGGGCACGGCACAGATACGCAGTATTTT. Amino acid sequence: CASSEIPPGGHGTDTQYF.

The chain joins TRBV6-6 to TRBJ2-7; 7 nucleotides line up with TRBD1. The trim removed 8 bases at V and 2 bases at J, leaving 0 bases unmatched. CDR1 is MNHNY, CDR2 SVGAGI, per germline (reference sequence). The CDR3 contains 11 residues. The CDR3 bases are TGTGCCAGCCAGGGGGCCTACGAGCAGTACTTC. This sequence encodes CASQGAYEQYF.

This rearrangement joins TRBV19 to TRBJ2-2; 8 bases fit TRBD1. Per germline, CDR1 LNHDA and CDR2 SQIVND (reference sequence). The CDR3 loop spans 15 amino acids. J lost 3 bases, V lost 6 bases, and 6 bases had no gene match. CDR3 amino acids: CASSPTGVDTGELFF. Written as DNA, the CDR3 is TGTGCCAGTAGCCCGACAGGGGTCGACACCGGGGAGCTGTTTTTT. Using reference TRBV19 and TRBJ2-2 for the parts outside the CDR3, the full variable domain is DGGITQSPKYLFRKEGQNVTLSCEQNLNHDAMYWYRQDPGQGLRLIYYSQIVNDFQKGDIAEGYSVSREKKESFPLTVTSAQKNPTAFYLCASSPTGVDTGELFFGEGSRLTVL.

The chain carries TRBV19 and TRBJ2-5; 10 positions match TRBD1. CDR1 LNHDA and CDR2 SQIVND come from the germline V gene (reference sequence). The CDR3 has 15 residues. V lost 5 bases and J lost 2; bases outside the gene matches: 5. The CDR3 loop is CASSPRTGGQETQYF. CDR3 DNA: TGTGCCAGTAGTCCCCGGACAGGGGGTCAAGAGACCCAGTACTTC.

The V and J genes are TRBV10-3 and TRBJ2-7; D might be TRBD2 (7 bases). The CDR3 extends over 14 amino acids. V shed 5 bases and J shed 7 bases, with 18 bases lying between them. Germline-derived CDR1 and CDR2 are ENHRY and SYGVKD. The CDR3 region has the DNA TGTGCCATCAGTAGGGGGGGGTCCACCGAAGAGCAGTACTTC. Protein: CAISRGGSTEEQYF.